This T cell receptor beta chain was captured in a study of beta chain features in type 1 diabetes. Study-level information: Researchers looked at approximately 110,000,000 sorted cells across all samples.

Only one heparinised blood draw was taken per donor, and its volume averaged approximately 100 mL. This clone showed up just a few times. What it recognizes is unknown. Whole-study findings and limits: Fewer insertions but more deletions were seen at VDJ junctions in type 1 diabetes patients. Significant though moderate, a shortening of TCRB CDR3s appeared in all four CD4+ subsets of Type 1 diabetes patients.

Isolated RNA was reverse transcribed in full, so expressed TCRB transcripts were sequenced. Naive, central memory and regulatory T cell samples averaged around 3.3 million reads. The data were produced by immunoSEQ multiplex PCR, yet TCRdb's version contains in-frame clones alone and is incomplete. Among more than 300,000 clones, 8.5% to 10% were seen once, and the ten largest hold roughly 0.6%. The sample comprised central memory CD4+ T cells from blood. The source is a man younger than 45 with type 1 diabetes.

The CDR3 coding sequence is TGTGCCAGCAGCTTAGTCGACAGGGATGAGCAGTACTTC. This encodes CASSLVDRDEQYF. The chain links TRBV7-9 to TRBJ2-7, with 7 bases identical to TRBD1. The CDR3 extends over 13 amino acids. Germline assignment: CDR1 SEHNR and CDR2 FQNEAQ (reference sequence). With 1 base clipped from V and 7 bases from J, the junction kept 4 bases outside the gene matches.